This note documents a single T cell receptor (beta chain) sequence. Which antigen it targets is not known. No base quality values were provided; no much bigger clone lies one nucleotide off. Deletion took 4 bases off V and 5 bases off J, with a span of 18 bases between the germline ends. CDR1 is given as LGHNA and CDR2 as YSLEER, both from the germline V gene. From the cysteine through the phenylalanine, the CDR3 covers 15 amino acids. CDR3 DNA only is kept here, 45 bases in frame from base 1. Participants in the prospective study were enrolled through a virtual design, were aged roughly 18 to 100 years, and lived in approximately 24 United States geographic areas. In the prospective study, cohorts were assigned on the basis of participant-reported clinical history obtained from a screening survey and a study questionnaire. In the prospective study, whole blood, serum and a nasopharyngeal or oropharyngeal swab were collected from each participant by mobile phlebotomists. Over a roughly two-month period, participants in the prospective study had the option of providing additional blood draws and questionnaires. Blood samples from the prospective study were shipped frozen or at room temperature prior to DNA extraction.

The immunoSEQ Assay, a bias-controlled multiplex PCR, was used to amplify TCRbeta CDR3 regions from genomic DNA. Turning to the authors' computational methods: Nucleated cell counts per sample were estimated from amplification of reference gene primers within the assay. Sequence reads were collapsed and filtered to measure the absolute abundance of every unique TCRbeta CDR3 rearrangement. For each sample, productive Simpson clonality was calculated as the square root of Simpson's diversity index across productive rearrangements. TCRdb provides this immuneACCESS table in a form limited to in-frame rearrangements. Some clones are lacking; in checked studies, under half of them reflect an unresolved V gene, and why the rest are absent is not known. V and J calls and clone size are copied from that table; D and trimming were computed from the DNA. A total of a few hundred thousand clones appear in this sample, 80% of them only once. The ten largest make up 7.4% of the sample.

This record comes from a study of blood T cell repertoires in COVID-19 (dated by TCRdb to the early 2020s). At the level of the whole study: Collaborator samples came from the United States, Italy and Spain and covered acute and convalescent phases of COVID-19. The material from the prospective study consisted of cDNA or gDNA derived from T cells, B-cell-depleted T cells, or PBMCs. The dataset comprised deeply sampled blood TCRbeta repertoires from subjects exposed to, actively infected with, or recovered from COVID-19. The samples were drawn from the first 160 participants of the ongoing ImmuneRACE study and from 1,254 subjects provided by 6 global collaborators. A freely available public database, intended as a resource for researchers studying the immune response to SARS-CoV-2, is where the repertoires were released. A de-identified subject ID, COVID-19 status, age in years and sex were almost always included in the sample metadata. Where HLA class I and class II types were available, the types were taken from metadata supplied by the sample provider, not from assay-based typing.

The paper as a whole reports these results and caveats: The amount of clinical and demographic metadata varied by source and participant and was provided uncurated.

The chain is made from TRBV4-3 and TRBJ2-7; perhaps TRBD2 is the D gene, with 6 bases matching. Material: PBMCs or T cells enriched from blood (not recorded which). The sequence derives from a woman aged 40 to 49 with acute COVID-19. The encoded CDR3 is CASSRRGGTEDEQYF. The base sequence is TGCGCCAGCAGCCGAAGAGGCGGGACGGAGGACGAGCAGTACTTC.